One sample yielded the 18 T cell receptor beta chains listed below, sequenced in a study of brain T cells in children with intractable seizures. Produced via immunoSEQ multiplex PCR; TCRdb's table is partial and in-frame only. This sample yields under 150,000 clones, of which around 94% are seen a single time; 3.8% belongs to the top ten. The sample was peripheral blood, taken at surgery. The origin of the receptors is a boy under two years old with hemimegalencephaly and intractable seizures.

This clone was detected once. CDR3 amino acids: CASSQLVFSYEQYF. Here the CDR3 DNA reads TGTGCCAGCAGCCAATTGGTTTTCTCCTACGAGCAGTACTTC. V is TRBV3-1 (or the pseudogene TRBV3-2) and J is TRBJ2-7; D is unresolved. There are 14 residues in the CDR3. CDR1 is LGHDT and CDR2 is YNNKEL in the germline V gene (reference sequence). V lost 2 bases and J lost 0, with 8 bases in between.

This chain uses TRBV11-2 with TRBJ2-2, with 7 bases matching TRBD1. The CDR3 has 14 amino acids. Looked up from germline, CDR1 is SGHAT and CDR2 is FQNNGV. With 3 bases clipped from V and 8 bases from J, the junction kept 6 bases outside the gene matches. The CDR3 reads CASSLAGGKGELFF. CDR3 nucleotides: TGTGCCAGCAGCTTGGCAGGGGGTAAAGGGGAGCTGTTTTTT.

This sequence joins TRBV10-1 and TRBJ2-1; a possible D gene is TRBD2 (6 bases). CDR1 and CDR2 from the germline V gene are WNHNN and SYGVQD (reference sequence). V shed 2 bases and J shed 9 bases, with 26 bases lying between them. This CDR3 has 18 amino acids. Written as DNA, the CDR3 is TGCGCCAGCAGTGAGACCGATGGACCGGGACTGAGGTTTTGTGAGCAGTTCTTC. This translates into CASSETDGPGLRFCEQFF.

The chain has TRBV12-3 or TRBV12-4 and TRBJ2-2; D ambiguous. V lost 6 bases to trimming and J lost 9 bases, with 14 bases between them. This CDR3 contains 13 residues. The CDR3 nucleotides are TGTGCCAGCAGCCCCTTTCGGAGTTGGGAGCTGTTTTTT. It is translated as CASSPFRSWELFF.

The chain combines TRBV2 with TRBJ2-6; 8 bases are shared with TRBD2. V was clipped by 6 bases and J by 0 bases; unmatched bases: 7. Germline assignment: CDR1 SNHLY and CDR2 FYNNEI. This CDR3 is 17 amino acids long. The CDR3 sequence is CASRSGSSISGANVLTF. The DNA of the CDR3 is TGTGCCAGCAGGAGCGGGAGCTCCATCTCTGGGGCCAACGTCCTGACTTTC.

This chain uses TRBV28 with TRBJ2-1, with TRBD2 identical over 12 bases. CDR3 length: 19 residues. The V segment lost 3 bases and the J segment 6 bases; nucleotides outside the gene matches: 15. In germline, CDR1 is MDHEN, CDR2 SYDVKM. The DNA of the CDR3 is TGTGCCAGCAGTTTGGGACAGGGTTCTAGCGGGAGGGCTTTCAATGAGCAGTTCTTC. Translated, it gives CASSLGQGSSGRAFNEQFF.

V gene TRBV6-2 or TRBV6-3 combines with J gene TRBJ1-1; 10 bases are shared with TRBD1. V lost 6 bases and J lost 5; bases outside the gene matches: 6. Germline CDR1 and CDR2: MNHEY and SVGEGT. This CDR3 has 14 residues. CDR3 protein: CASSDRGRGTEAFF. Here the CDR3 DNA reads TGTGCCAGCAGCGACAGGGGGCGTGGGACTGAAGCTTTCTTT.

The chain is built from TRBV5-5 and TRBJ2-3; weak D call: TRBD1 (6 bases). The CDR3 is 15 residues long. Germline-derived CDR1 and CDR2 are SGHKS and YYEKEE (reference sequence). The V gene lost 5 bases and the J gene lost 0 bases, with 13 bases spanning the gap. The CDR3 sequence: CASRTRGYSTDTQYF. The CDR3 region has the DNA TGTGCCAGCAGAACAAGGGGGTATAGCACAGATACGCAGTATTTT.

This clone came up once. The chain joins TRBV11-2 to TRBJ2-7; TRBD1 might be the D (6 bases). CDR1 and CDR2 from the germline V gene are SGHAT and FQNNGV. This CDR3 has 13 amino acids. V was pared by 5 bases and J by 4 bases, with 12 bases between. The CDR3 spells CASSLTQGYEQYF. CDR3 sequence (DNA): TGTGCCAGCAGCCTAACACAGGGATACGAGCAGTACTTC. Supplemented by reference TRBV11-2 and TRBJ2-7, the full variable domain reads EAGVAQSPRYKIIEKRQSVAFWCNPISGHATLYWYQQILGQGPKLLIQFQNNGVVDDSQLPKDRFSAERLKGVDSTLKIQPAKLEDSAVYLCASSLTQGYEQYFGPGTRLTVT.

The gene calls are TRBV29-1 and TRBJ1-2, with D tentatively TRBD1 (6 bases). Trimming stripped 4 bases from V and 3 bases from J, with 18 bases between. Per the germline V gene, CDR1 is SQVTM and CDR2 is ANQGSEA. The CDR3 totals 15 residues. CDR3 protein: CSVGGARDIDYGYTF. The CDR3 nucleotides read TGCAGCGTTGGGGGGGCGCGGGATATAGACTATGGCTACACCTTC.

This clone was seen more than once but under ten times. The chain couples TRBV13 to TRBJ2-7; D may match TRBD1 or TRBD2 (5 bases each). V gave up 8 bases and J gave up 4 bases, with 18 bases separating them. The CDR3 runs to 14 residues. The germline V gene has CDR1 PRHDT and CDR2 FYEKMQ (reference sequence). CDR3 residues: CASYERDHPYEQYF. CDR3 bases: TGTGCCAGCTACGAGAGGGACCATCCTTACGAGCAGTACTTC.

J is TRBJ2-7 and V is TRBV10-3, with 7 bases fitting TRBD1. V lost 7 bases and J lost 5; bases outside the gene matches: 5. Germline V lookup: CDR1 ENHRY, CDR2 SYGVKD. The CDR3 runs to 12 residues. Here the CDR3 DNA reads TGTGCCATCAAAGGGGGCGGAGACGAGCAGTACTTC. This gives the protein CAIKGGGDEQYF.

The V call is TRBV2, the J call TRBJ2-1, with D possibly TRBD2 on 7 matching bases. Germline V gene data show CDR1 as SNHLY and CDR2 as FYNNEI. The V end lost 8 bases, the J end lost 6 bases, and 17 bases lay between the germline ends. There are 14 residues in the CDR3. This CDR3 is CASLLREGVNEQFF. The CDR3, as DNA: TGTGCCAGCCTGCTCAGGGAGGGGGTCAATGAGCAGTTCTTC.

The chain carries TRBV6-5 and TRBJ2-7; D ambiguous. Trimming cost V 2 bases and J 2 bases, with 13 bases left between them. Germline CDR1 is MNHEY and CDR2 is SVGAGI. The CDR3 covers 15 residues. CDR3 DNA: TGTGCCAGCAGTTACCGCGATCAAGCCCCCTACGAGCAGTACTTC. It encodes CASSYRDQAPYEQYF.

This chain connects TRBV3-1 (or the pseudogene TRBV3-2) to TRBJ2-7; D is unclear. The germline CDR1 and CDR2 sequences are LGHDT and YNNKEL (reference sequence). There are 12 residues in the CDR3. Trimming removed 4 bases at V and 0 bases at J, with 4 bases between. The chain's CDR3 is CASSRYSYEQYF. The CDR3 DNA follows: TGTGCCAGCAGCCGTTACTCCTACGAGCAGTACTTC.

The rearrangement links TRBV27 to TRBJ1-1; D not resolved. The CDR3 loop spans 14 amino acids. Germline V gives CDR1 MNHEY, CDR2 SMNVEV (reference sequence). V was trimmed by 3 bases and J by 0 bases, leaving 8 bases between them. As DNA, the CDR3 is TGTGCCAGCAGTTTGGCAGGCATGAACACTGAAGCTTTCTTT. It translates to CASSLAGMNTEAFF.

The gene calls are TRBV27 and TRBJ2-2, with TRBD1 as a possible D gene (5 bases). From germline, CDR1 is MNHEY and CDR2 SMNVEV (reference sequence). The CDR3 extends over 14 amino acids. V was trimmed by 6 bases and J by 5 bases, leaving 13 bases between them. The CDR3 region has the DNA TGTGCCAGCAGGGAAGGGGTGGGAACCGGGGAGCTGTTTTTT. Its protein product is CASREGVGTGELFF.

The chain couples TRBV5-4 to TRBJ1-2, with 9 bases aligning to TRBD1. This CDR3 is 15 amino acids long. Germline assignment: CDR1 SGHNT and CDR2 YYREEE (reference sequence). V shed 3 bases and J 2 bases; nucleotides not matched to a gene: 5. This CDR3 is CASSYPGTGNYGYTF. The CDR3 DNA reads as TGTGCCAGCAGCTACCCCGGGACAGGGAACTATGGCTACACCTTC.